The clone carrying this TCR beta chain was recorded a few times. The data were taken from a study of shared clonotypes between healthy human individuals. In the CD4+ fraction, cells were divided into CD45RA+ naive and CD45RA-negative memory subsets. V was cut by 1 base and J by 0 bases, with 10 bases left in between. The CDR3 consists of 17 residues. Germline V gives CDR1 MGHRA, CDR2 YSYEKL. Genomic DNA from each subset was divided evenly over several immunoSEQ plates. Sequencing used immunoSEQ multiplex PCR; TCRdb keeps in-frame clones, though not all of them. The sample carries under 1,100,000 clones, more than 75% recorded once.

This receptor was taken from a young man in good health. Some clones in this sample may be carry-over from other donors' samples. Sequencing input: memory CD4+ T cells from PBMCs. The subset denotes: CD45RA-negative fraction. The rearrangement uses TRBV4-1 and TRBJ2-6; D gene uncertain. This chain's CDR3 is CASSQVPPTSGANVLTF. In DNA, the CDR3 is TGCGCCAGCAGCCAAGTTCCCCCCACCTCTGGGGCCAACGTCCTGACTTTC.